The clone carrying this TCR beta chain showed up just a few times. What it binds is not known. Hyperthyroidism in the patients, aged 18 to 65, was newly diagnosed and under 2 months in duration. From more than 9 ml of fresh peripheral blood, PBMCs were isolated. These data originate in a study of T cells in Graves' hyperthyroidism and ophthalmopathy. Study-wide points: The model made its ophthalmopathy prediction, and onset followed a median around 6.5 months later.

The CDR3 is made up of 14 amino acids. Trimming removed 4 bases at V and 2 bases at J, with 8 bases between. Germline lookup yields CDR1 LGHDT and CDR2 YNNKEL (reference sequence). The source material, RNA transcripts, was used to amplify TCR beta CDR3 regions. Primed by the HTBI set, a first-round RT-PCR was run on the TCR CDR3. A single record per CDR3 protein comes from TCRdb applying MiXCR to the multiplex PCR reads. The data hold around 430,000 distinct CDR3 sequences, with just under 15% observed a single time. This TCR was sampled from a woman in her twenties or thirties with Graves' hyperthyroidism. The gene calls are TRBV3-1 and TRBJ1-4; D unresolved. The sequenced sample was blood. The CDR3 loop is CASSPSGTNEKLFF. As DNA, the CDR3 is TGTGCCAGCAGCCCCTCGGGGACTAATGAAAAACTGTTTTTT. The full variable domain, with the rest looked up from reference TRBV3-1 and TRBJ1-4, is DTAVSQTPKYLVTQMGNDKSIKCEQNLGHDTMYWYKQDSKKFLKIMFSYNNKELIINETVPNRFSPKSPDKAHLNLHINSLELGDSAVYFCASSPSGTNEKLFFGSGTQLSVL.